The present T cell receptor (beta chain) was sequenced within a study of T cell responses to AZD1222 COVID-19 vaccine. Notes on the study in general: Targets within unmutated variant regions were reportedly found for nearly half of spike-specific TCRs. The study sampled repertoires only after the peak T cell response. The donor group comprised mostly white British people and more females; the analysis possibly underestimated clonal diversity.

Points on this clone: Its specificity is unknown.

Libraries were prepared by immunoSEQ multiplex PCR; TCRdb keeps only in-frame clonotypes and omits some of them. The data show tens of thousands of clones, 90% to 95% seen once. This receptor was obtained from an adult who received the AZD1222 COVID-19 vaccine. The specimen was peripheral blood, collected 28 days after the second AZD1222 dose.

The CDR3 DNA follows: TGTGCCAGCAGCTATGACAGGGGCGACTATGGCTACACCTTC. Protein product: CASSYDRGDYGYTF. This sequence joins TRBV11-2 and TRBJ1-2, with 8 positions matching TRBD1. Germline CDR1 reads SGHAT; CDR2 reads FQNNGV. The CDR3 sequence is 14 residues long. V was clipped by 4 bases and J by 3 bases; unmatched bases: 4.